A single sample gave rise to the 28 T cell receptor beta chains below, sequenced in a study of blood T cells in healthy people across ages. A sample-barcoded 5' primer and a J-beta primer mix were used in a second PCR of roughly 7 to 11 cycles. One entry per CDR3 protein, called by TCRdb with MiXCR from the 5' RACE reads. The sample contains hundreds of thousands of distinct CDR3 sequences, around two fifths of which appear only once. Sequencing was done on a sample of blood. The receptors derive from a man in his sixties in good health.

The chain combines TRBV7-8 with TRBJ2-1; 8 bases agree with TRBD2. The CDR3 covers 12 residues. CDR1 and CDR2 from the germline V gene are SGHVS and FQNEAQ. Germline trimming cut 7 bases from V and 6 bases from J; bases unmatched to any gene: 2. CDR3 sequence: CASIAGGNEQFF. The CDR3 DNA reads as TGTGCCAGCATCGCGGGAGGCAATGAGCAGTTCTTC.

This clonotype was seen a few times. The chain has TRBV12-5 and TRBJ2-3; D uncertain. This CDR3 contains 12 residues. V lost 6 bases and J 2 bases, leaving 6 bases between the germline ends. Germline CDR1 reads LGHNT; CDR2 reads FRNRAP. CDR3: CASGAVTDTQYF. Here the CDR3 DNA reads TGTGCTAGTGGGGCCGTCACAGATACGCAGTATTTT.

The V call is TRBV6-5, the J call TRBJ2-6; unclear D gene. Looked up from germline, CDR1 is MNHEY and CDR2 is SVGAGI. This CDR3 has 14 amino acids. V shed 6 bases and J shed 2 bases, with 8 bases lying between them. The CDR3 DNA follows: TGTGCCAGCAGATGGACGACTGGGGCCAACGTCCTGACTTTC. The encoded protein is CASRWTTGANVLTF.

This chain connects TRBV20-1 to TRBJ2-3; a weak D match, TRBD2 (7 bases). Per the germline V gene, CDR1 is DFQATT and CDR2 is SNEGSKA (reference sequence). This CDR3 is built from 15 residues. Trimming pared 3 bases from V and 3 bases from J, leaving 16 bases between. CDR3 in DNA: TGCAGTGCTAGTGGTGTTCGGGGGGCGACAGATACGCAGTATTTT. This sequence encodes CSASGVRGATDTQYF.

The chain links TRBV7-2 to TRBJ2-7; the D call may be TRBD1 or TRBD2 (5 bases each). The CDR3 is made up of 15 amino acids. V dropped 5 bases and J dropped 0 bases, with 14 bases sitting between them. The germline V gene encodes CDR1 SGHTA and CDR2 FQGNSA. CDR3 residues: CASSNVPGTSYEQYF. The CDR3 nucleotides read TGTGCCAGCAGCAACGTGCCAGGGACCTCCTACGAGCAGTACTTC.

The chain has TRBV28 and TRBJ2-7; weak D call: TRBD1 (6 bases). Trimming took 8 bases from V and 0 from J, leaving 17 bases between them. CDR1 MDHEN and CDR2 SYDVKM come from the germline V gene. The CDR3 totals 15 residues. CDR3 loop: CASRDISYGSYEQYF. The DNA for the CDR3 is TGTGCCAGCCGGGACATTAGTTACGGCTCCTACGAGCAGTACTTC.

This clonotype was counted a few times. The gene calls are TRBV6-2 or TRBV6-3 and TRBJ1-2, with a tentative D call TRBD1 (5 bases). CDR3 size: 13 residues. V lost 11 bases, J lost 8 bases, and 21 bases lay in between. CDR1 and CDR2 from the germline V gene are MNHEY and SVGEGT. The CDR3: CACSNEGKGGYTF. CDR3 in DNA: TGTGCCTGTTCTAACGAGGGGAAGGGAGGCTACACCTTC.

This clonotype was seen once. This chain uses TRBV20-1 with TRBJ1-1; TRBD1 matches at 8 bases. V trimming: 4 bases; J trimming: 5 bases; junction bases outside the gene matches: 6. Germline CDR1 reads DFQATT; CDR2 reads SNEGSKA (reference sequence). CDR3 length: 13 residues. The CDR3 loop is CSATTGGGTEAFF. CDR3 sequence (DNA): TGCAGTGCTACCACAGGGGGAGGGACTGAAGCTTTCTTT.

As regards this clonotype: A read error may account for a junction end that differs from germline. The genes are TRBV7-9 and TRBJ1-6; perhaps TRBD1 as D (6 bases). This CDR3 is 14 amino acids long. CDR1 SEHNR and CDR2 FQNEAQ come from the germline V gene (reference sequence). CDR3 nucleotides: TGTTCCAGCAGCTTAGCAGGGGAAGGATCACCCCTCCACTTT. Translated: CSSSLAGEGSPLHF.

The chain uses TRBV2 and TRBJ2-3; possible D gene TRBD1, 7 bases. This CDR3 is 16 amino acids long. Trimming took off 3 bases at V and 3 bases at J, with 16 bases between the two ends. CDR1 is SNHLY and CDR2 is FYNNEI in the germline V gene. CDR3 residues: CASSEGGRGSTDTQYF. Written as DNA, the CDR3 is TGTGCCAGCAGTGAGGGGGGCAGGGGGTCAACAGATACGCAGTATTTT.

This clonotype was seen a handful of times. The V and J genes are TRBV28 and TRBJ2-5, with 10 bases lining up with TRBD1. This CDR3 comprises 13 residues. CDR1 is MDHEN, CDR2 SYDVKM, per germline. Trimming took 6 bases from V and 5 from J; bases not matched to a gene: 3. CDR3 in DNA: TGTGCCAGCAGAAGGGGACAGGGGGAGACCCAGTACTTC. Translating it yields CASRRGQGETQYF.

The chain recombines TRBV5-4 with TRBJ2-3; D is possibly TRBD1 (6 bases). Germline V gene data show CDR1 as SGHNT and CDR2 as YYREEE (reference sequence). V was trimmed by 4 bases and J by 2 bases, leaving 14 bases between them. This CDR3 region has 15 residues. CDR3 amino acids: CASSRSGVPTDTQYF. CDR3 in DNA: TGTGCCAGCAGCAGGTCAGGGGTACCCACAGATACGCAGTATTTT.

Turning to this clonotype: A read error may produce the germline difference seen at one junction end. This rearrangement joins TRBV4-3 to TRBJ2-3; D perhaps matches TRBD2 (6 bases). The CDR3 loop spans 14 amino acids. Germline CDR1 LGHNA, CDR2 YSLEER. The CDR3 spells CAGSPGTSTDTQYF. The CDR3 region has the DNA TGCGCCGGCAGCCCAGGGACTAGCACAGATACGCAGTATTTT.

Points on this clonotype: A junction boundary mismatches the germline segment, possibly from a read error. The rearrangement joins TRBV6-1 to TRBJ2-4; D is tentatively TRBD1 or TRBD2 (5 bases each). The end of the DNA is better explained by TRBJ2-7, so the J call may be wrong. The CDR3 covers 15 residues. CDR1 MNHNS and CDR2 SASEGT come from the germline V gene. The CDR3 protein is CASTPGPHISCEQYF. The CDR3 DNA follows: TGTGCCAGCACCCCGGGACCGCATATCTCCTGCGAGCAGTACTTC.

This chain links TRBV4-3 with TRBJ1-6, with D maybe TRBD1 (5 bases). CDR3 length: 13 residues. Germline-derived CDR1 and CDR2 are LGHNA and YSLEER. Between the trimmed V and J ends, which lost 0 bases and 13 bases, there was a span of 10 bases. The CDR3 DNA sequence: TGCGCCAGCAGCCAAGATCGGGCAGGGCCCCTCCACTTT. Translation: CASSQDRAGPLHF.

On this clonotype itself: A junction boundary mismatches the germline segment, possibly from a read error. The CDR3 DNA is TGTGCCAGCTCACCGCTAGCGGGGGGCGACAATGGGCAGTTCTTC. Protein product: CASSPLAGGDNGQFF. This rearrangement joins TRBV18 to TRBJ2-1; 11 bases fit TRBD2. From germline, CDR1 is KGHSH and CDR2 LQKENI. This CDR3 region has 15 residues.

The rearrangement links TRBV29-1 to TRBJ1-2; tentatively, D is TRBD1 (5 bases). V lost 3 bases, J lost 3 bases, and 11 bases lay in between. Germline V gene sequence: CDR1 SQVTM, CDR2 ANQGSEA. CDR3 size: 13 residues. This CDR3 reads CSVDREEDYGYTF. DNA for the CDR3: TGCAGCGTTGACAGGGAAGAAGACTATGGCTACACCTTC.

The CDR3 reads CASSLVGLVAEAFF. CDR3 bases: TGCGCCAGCAGCTTGGTTGGGTTAGTCGCTGAAGCTTTCTTT. The genes are TRBV5-1 and TRBJ1-1; D not resolved. Germline V gives CDR1 SGHRS, CDR2 YFSETQ. The CDR3 covers 14 residues. V lost 0 bases to trimming and J lost 6 bases, with 12 bases between them.

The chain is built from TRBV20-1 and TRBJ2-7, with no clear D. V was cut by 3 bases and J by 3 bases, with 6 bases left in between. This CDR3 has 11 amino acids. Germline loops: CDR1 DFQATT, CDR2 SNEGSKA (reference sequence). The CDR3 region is CSASDLYEQYF. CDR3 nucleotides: TGCAGTGCTAGCGACCTCTACGAGCAGTACTTC.

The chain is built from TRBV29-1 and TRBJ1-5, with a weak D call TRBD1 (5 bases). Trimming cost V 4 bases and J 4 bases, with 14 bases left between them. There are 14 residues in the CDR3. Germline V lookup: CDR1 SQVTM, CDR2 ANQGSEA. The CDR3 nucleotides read TGCAGCGTTGCTGAGGGGTTACGGAATCAGCCCCAGCATTTT. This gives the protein CSVAEGLRNQPQHF. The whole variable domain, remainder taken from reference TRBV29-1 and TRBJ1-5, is SAVISQKPSRDICQRGTSLTIQCQVDSQVTMMFWYRQQPGQSLTLIATANQGSEATYESGFVIDKFPISRPNLTFSTLTVSNMSPEDSSIYLCSVAEGLRNQPQHFGDGTRLSIL.

The CDR3 DNA reads TGTGCCAGCAGTTACGAAGGTCTAGCCAAAAACATTCAGTACTTC. It translates to CASSYEGLAKNIQYF. This chain connects TRBV6-2 or TRBV6-3 to TRBJ2-4; D gene ambiguous. V was trimmed by 2 bases and J by 0 bases, leaving 8 bases between them. Germline values: CDR1 MNHEY, CDR2 SVGEGT. This CDR3 comprises 15 residues.

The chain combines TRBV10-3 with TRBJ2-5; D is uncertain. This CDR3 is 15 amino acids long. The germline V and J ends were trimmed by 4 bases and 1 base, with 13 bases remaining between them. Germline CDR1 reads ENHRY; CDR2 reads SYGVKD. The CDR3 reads CAISGSGQAQETQYF. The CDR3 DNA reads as TGTGCCATCAGTGGGTCGGGTCAGGCCCAAGAGACCCAGTACTTC.

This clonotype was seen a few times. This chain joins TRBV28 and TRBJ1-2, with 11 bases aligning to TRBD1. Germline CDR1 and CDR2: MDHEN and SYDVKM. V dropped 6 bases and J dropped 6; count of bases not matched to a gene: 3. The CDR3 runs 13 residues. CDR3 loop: CASSRTGGNGYTF. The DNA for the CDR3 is TGTGCCAGCAGCAGGACAGGGGGCAATGGCTACACCTTC.

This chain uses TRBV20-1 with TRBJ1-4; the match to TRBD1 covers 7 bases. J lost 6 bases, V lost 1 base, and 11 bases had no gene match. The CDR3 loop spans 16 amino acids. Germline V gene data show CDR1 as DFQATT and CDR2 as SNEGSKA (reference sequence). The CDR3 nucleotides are TGCAGTGCTAGAGGGTCCGGGACAGTTAACTATGAAAAACTGTTTTTT. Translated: CSARGSGTVNYEKLFF.

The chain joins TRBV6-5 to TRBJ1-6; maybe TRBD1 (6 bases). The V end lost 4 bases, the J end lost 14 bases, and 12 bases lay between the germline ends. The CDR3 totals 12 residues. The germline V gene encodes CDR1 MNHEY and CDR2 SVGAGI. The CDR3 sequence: CASSSRTGTLHF. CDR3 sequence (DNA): TGTGCCAGCAGTTCCCGTACAGGGACCCTCCACTTT.

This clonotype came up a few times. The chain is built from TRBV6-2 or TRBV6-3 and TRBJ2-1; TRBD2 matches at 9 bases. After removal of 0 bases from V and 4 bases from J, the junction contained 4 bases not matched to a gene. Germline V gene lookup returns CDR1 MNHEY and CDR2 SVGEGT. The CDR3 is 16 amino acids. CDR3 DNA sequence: TGTGCCAGCAGTTACTCCATAGCGGGGGTTTACAATGAGCAGTTCTTC. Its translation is CASSYSIAGVYNEQFF.

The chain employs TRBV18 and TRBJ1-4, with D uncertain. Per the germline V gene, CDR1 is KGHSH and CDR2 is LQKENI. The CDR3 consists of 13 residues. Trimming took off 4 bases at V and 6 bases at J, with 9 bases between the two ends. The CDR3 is CASSRYEDEKLFF. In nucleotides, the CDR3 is TGTGCCAGCTCACGGTACGAGGATGAAAAACTGTTTTTT. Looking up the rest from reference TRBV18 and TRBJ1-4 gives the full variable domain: NAGVMQNPRHLVRRRGQEARLRCSPMKGHSHVYWYRQLPEEGLKFMVYLQKENIIDESGMPKERFSAEFPKEGPSILRIQQVVRGDSAAYFCASSRYEDEKLFFGSGTQLSVL.

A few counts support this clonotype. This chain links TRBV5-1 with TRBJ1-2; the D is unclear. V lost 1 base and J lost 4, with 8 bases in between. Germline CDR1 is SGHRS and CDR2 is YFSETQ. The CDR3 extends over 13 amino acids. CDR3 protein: CASSLYTGYGYTF. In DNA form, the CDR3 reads TGCGCCAGCAGCTTGTATACTGGCTATGGCTACACCTTC.